This T cell receptor beta chain was recorded in a study of OX40 agonist ivuxolimab in advanced cancers. Overall study results and limits: Part of the nonresponder group also had normalized T-cell clonal expansion that was low. Antigens targeted by the expanded peripheral T cells were not determined. At 0.1 to 3.0 mg/kg, CD4+ and CD8+ blood T cells expanded clonally by week 6.

As concerns this clone: Its antigen is currently unknown. The same CDR3 arises from other DNA sequences in this sample as well.

People who had autoimmune disease history or systemic immunosuppression were excluded. From germline, CDR1 is MGHRA and CDR2 YSYEKL. Trimming cost V 2 bases and J 3 bases, with 10 bases left between them. The CDR3 contains 15 residues. Data came from immunoSEQ multiplex PCR; TCRdb stores just in-frame clones and leaves some out. This table holds 75,000 to 100,000 clones, approximately 86% found once. The chain links TRBV4-1 to TRBJ1-4, with D possibly TRBD1 on 5 matching bases. This specimen was CD4+ or CD8+ T cells sorted from blood, taken in a trial of the OX40 agonist ivuxolimab. This sequence originates from an adult with an advanced solid tumor such as melanoma, head and neck, liver or kidney cancer. CDR3 nucleotides: TGCGCCAGCAGCCAAAGGGGCGAAGCTAATGAAAAACTGTTTTTT. It is translated as CASSQRGEANEKLFF.